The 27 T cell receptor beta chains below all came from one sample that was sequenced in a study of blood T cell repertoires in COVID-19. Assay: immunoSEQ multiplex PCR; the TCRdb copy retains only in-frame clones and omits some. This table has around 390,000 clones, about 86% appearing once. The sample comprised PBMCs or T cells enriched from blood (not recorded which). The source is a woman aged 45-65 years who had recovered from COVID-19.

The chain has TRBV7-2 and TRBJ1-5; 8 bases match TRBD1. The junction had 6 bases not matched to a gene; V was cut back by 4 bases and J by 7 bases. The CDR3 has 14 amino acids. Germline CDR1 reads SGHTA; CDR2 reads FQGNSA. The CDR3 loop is CASSSGQGGQPQHF. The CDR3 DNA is TGTGCCAGCAGCTCCGGACAGGGTGGACAGCCCCAGCATTTT.

The CDR3 is CASSLDRGDEKLFF. The CDR3 region has the DNA TGTGCCAGCAGCCTGGACAGGGGGGATGAAAAACTGTTTTTT. The chain recombines TRBV2 with TRBJ1-4; 10 bases agree with TRBD1. CDR1 is SNHLY and CDR2 is FYNNEI in the germline V gene. V lost 6 bases, J lost 6 bases, and 4 bases stayed unmatched. The CDR3 contains 14 residues.

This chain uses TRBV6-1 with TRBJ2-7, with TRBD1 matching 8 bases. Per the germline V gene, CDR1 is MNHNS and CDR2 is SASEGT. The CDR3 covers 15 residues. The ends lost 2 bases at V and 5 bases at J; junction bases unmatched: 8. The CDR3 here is CASSEMSGGWDEQYF. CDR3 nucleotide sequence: TGTGCCAGCAGTGAAATGTCAGGGGGCTGGGACGAGCAGTACTTC.

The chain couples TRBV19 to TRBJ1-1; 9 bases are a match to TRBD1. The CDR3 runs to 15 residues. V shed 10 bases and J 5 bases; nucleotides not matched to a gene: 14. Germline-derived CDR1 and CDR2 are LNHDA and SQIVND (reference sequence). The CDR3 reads CATDDRDRARTEAFF. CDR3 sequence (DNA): TGTGCCACCGATGACCGGGACAGGGCGAGAACTGAAGCTTTCTTT.

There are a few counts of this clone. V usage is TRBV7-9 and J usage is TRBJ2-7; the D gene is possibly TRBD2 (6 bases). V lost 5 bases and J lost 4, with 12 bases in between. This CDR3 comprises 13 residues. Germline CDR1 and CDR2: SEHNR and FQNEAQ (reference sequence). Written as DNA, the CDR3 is TGTGCCAGCAGCGGGGACTGGCCTTACGAGCAGTACTTC. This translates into CASSGDWPYEQYF.

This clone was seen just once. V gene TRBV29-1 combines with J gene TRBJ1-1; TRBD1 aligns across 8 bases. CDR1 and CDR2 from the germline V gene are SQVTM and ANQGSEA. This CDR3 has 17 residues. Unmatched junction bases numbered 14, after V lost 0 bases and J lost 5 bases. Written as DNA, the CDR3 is TGCAGCGTTGAAGATCTTCTCCAGGGGGCGCCGAGGACTGAAGCTTTCTTT. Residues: CSVEDLLQGAPRTEAFF.

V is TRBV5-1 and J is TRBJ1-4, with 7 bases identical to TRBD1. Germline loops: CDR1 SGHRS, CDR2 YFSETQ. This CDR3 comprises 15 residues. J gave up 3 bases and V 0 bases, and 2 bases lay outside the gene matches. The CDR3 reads CASSLAGQPNEKLFF. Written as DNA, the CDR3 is TGCGCCAGCAGCTTGGCGGGACAGCCTAATGAAAAACTGTTTTTT. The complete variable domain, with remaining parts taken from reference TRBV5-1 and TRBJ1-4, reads KAGVTQTPRYLIKTRGQQVTLSCSPISGHRSVSWYQQTPGQGLQFLFEYFSETQRNKGNFPGRFSGRQFSNSRSEMNVSTLELGDSALYLCASSLAGQPNEKLFFGSGTQLSVL.

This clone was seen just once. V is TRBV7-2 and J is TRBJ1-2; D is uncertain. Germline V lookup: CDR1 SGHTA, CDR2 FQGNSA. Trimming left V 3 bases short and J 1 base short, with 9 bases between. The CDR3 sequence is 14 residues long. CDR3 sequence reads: CASSFFSLNYGYTF. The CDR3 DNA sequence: TGTGCCAGCAGCTTTTTTTCCCTTAACTATGGCTACACCTTC.

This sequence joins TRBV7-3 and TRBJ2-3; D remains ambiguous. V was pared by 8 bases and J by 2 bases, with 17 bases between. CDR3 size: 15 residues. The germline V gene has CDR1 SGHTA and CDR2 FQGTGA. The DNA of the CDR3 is TGTGCCAGCGGAACTACGGGTTCCTCCACAGATACGCAGTATTTT. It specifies CASGTTGSSTDTQYF.

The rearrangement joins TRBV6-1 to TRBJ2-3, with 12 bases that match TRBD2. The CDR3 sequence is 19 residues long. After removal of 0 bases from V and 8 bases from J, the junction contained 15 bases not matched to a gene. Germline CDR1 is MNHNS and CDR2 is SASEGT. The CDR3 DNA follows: TGTGCCAGCAGTGAAGCTTCCTTAGGACTAGCGGGGACTCGGGCTACGCAGTATTTT. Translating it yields CASSEASLGLAGTRATQYF.

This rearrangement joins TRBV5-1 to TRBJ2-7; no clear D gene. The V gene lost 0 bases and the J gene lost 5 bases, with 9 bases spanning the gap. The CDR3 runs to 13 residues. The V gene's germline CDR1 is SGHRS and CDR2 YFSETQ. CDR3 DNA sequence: TGCGCCAGCAGCTTGGGCTTGTCGGACGAGCAGTACTTC. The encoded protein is CASSLGLSDEQYF.

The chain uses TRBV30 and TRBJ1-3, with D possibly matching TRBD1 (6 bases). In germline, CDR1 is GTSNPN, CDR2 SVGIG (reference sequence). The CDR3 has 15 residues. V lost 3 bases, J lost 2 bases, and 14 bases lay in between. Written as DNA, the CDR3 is TGTGCCTGGAGCCACGGTGGGGGCCCTGGAAACACCATATATTTT. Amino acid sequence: CAWSHGGGPGNTIYF.

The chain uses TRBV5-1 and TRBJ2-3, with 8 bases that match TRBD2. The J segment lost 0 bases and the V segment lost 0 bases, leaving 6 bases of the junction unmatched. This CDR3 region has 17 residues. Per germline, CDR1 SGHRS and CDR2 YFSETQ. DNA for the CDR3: TGCGCCAGCAGCTTGGGGCGGGGGGCCCAAAGCACAGATACGCAGTATTTT. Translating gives CASSLGRGAQSTDTQYF.

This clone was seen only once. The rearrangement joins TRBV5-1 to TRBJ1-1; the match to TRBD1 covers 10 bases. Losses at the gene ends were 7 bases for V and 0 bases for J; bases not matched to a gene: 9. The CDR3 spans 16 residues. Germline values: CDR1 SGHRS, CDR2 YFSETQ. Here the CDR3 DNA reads TGCGCCAGCTCCAGCGGGACAGGGGCCATGAACACTGAAGCTTTCTTT. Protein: CASSSGTGAMNTEAFF.

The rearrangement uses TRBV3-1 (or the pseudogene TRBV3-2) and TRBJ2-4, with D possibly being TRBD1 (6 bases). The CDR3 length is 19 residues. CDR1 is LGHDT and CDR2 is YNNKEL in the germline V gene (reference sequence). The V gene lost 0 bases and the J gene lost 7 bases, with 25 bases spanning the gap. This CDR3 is CASSQDVGTAAFGGNIQYF. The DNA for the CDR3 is TGTGCCAGCAGCCAAGATGTAGGAACAGCTGCTTTTGGGGGCAACATTCAGTACTTC.

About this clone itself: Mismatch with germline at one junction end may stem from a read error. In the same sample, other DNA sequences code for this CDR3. DNA of the CDR3: TGTGCCACCAGCCGAGACAGGGGAACCTACGAGCAGTACTTC. Translated: CATSRDRGTYEQYF. The genes are TRBV15 and TRBJ2-7; 8 bases agree with TRBD1. CDR1 is LNHNV and CDR2 is YYDKDF in the germline V gene (reference sequence). This CDR3 region has 14 residues.

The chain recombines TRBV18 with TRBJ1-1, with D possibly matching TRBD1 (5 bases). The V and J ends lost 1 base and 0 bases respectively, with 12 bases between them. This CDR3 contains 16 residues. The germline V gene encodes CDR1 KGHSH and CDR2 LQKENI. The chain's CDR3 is CASSPRGASMNTEAFF. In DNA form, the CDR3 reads TGTGCCAGCTCACCACGGGGCGCGTCCATGAACACTGAAGCTTTCTTT.

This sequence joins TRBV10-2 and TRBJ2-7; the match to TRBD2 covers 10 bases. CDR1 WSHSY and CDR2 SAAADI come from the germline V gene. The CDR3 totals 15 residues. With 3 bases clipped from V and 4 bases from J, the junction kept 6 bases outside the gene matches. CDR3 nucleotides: TGCGCCAGCAGTGAACCAGCGGGGGGGTCGTACGAGCAGTACTTC. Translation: CASSEPAGGSYEQYF.

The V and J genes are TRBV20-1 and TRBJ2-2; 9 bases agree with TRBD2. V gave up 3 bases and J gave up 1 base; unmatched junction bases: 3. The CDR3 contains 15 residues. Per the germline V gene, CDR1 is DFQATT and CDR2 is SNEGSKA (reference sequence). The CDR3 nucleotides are TGCAGTGCTAGTCCGACTAGCGGGAACACCGGGGAGCTGTTTTTT. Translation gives CSASPTSGNTGELFF.

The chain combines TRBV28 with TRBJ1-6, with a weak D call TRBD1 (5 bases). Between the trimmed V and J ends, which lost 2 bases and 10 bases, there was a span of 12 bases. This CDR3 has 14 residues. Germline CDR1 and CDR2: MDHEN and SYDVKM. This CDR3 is CASSLPGEGSPLHF. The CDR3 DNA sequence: TGTGCCAGCAGTTTACCGGGAGAGGGGTCACCCCTCCACTTT.

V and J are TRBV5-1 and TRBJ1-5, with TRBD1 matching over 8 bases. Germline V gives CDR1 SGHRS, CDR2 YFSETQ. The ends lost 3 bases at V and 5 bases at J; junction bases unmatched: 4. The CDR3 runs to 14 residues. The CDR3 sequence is CASSSGQEDQPQHF. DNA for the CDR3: TGCGCCAGCAGCTCGGGACAGGAGGATCAGCCCCAGCATTTT.

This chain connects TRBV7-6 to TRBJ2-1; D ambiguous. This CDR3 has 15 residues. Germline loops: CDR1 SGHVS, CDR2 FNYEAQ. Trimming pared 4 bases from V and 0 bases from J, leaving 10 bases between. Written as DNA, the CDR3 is TGTGCCAGCAGCTCCCGCGCGAGCTCCTACAATGAGCAGTTCTTC. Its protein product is CASSSRASSYNEQFF.

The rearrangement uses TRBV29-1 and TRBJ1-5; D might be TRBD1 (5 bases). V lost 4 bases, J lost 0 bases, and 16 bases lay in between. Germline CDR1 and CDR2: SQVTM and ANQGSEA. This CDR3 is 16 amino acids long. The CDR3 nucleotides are TGCAGCGTTGTATGCAGGGAGGCATATAGCAATCAGCCCCAGCATTTT. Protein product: CSVVCREAYSNQPQHF.

Here the CDR3 reads CASSISRGSTNEKLFF. CDR3 nucleotides: TGTGCCAGTAGTATATCCAGGGGTTCAACTAATGAAAAACTGTTTTTT. V usage is TRBV19 and J usage is TRBJ1-4, with a weak D call TRBD1 (6 bases). Germline assignment: CDR1 LNHDA and CDR2 SQIVND (reference sequence). The CDR3 is 16 residues long. V lost 2 bases to trimming and J lost 0 bases, with 10 bases between them.

In DNA, the CDR3 is TGCAGTGCTAGTCAGGGGGCGCCTGGGGCCAACGTCCTGACTTTC. Its protein product is CSASQGAPGANVLTF. The chain joins TRBV20-1 to TRBJ2-6; 8 bases align to TRBD1. The CDR3 is 15 amino acids. V trimming: 3 bases; J trimming: 2 bases; junction bases outside the gene matches: 3. The germline gives CDR1 DFQATT, CDR2 SNEGSKA (reference sequence).

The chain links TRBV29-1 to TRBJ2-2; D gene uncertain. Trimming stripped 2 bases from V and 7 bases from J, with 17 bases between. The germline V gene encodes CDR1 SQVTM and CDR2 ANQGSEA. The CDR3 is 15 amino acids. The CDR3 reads CSVEYGTTAGGELFF. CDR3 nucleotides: TGCAGCGTTGAATATGGCACGACTGCTGGCGGGGAGCTGTTTTTT.

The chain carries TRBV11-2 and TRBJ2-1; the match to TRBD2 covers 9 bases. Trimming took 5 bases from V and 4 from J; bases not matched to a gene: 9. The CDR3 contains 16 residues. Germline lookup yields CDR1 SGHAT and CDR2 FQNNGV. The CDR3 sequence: CASSPLGRGGYNEQFF. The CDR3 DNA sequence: TGTGCCAGCAGCCCCCTAGGGCGGGGGGGGTACAATGAGCAGTTCTTC.